Described below is a single TCR beta chain sequence and its context. The germline V gene has CDR1 MNHEY and CDR2 SMNVEV (reference sequence). This CDR3 contains 13 residues. V lost 6 bases to trimming and J lost 9 bases; unmatched junction nucleotides: 8. The sample is drawn from a study of blood T cell repertoires in COVID-19. Across the study: The United States, Italy and Spain supplied acute and convalescent COVID-19 samples.

Using immunoSEQ multiplex PCR, the repertoire was profiled, and TCRdb retains in-frame clones only, with some absent. The profile covers about 350,000 clones, with approximately 87% appearing a single time and about 5.4% taken by the ten largest. The genes are TRBV27 and TRBJ2-1; 7 bases fit TRBD2. Sequencing was performed on PBMCs or T cells enriched from blood (not recorded which). The clonotype originates from a woman under 40 who had recovered from COVID-19. This CDR3 reads CASSRDYRFEQFF. The CDR3 region has the DNA TGTGCCAGCAGCCGGGACTACCGATTTGAGCAGTTCTTC.